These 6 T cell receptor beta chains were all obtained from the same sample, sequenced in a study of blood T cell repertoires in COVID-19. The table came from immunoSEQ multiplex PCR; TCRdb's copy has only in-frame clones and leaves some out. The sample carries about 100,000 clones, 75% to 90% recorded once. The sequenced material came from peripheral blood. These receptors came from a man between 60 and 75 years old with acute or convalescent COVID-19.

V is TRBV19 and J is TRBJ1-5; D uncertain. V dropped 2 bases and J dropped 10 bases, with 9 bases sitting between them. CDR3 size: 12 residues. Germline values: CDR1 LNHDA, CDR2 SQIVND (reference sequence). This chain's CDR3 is CASSIRISPQHF. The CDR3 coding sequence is TGTGCCAGTAGTATACGAATCAGTCCCCAGCATTTT.

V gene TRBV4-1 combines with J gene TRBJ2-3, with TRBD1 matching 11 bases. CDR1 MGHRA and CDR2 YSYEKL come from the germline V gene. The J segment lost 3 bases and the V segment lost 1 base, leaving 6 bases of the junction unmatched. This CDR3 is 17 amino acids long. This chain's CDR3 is CASSQVGTGGMTDTQYF. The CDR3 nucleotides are TGCGCCAGCAGCCAAGTCGGGACAGGGGGGATGACAGATACGCAGTATTTT.

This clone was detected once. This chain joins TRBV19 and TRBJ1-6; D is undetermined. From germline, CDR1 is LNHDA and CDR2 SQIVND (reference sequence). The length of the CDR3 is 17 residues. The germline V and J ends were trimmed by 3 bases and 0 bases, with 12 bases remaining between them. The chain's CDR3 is CASSMRRESSYNSPLHF. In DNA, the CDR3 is TGTGCCAGTAGTATGCGGCGGGAGAGCTCCTATAATTCACCCCTCCACTTT.

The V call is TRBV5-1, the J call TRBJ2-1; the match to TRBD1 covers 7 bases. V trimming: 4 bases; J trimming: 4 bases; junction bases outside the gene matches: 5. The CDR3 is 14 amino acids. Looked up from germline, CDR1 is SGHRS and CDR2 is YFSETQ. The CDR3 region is CASSAGTDYNEQFF. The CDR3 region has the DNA TGCGCCAGCAGCGCCGGGACAGATTACAATGAGCAGTTCTTC.

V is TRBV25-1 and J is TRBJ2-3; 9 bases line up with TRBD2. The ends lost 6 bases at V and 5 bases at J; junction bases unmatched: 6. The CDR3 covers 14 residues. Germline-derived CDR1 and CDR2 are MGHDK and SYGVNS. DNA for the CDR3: TGTGCCAGCAGGATTAGCGGGAGAGTAGATACGCAGTATTTT. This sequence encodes CASRISGRVDTQYF.

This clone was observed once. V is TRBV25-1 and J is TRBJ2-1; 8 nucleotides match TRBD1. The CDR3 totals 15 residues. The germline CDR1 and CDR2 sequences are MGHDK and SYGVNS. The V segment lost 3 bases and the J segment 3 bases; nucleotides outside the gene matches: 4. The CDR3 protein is CASSEGQDVYNEQFF. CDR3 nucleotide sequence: TGTGCCAGCAGTGAGGGACAGGACGTCTACAATGAGCAGTTCTTC.